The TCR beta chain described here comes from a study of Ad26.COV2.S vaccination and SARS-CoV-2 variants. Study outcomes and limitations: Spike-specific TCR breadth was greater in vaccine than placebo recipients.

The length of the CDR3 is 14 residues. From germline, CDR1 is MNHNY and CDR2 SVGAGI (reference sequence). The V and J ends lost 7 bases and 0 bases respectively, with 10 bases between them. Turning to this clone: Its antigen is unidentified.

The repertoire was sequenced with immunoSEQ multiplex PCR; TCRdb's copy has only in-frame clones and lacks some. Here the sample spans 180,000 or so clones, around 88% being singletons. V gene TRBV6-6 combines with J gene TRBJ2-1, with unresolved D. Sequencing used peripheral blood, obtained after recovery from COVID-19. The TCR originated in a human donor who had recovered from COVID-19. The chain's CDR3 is CASIDRYSYNEQFF. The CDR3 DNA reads TGTGCCAGCATTGACCGTTACTCCTACAATGAGCAGTTCTTC.